These 25 T cell receptor beta chains were sequenced from one sample in a study of T cell repertoires in cytomegalovirus infection. TCRdb itself ran the reads through MiXCR, one entry per CDR3 protein. The data show some 940,000 distinct CDR3 sequences, roughly 30% seen once. Their target antigens are unknown. Source: cultured CD8+ T cells from PBMCs, taken from culture after CMV antigen stimulation. The receptors shown here come from a human donor in good health (CMV status not recorded). Some clones in this sample may be carry-over from other donors' samples.

The chain has TRBV5-1 and TRBJ1-1; tentatively, D is TRBD1 (6 bases). Between the trimmed V and J ends, which lost 4 bases and 5 bases, there was a span of 9 bases. The CDR3 runs to 12 residues. Germline V gene sequence: CDR1 SGHRS, CDR2 YFSETQ. CDR3 region: CASSADSTEAFF. The DNA of the CDR3 is TGCGCCAGCAGCGCGGACAGTACTGAAGCTTTCTTT.

The chain uses TRBV7-6 and TRBJ1-2; TRBD1 aligns across 7 bases. Trimming took 6 bases from V and 3 from J; bases not matched to a gene: 16. The CDR3 contains 17 residues. Germline CDR1 SGHVS, CDR2 FNYEAQ. CDR3 residues: CASSREVGGSKDYGYTF. The CDR3 DNA is TGTGCCAGCAGTCGGGAAGTAGGGGGCTCGAAGGACTATGGCTACACCTTC.

The CDR3 reads CASKGPPQYTQYF. CDR3 nucleotides: TGTGCCAGCAAAGGGCCACCACAATATACGCAGTATTTT. The rearrangement joins TRBV6-4 to TRBJ2-3; D is ambiguous. The V end lost 7 bases, the J end lost 7 bases, and 15 bases lay between the germline ends. Germline CDR1 and CDR2: MRHNA and SNTAGT. The CDR3 spans 13 residues.

This clonotype was seen a few times. This chain connects TRBV6-2 or TRBV6-3 to TRBJ2-1; 7 bases match TRBD1. The CDR3 sequence is 16 residues long. The V gene's germline CDR1 is MNHEY and CDR2 SVGEGT. V lost 5 bases and J lost 4; bases outside the gene matches: 11. DNA of the CDR3: TGTGCCAGCAGTCCCTCAGGGGGTGAGGGATACAATGAGCAGTTCTTC. This translates into CASSPSGGEGYNEQFF.

The gene calls are TRBV28 and TRBJ2-5, with D maybe TRBD1 (5 bases). The CDR3 loop spans 14 amino acids. Germline V gene data show CDR1 as MDHEN and CDR2 as SYDVKM. Trimming stripped 5 bases from V and 4 bases from J, with 14 bases between. The CDR3 bases are TGTGCCAGCAGTGATCCAGGGTCCCGAGAGACCCAGTACTTC. Translation gives CASSDPGSRETQYF.

This clonotype has a handful of counts. The CDR3 nucleotides are TGTGCCAGCAGCTTAGCGGAAGGGGGAAACAAATTGTACGAGCAGTACTTC. It specifies CASSLAEGGNKLYEQYF. The V gene is TRBV7-6, the J gene TRBJ2-7, with D tentatively TRBD1 (6 bases). Germline V gene data show CDR1 as SGHVS and CDR2 as FNYEAQ. This CDR3 has 17 residues. The germline V and J ends were trimmed by 0 bases and 4 bases, with 19 bases remaining between them.

The rearrangement joins TRBV3-1 to TRBJ2-3; 9 positions match TRBD2. From germline, CDR1 is LGHDT and CDR2 YNNKEL (reference sequence). This CDR3 has 17 amino acids. V shed 0 bases, J shed 4 bases, and the junction held 8 bases outside the gene matches. The CDR3 DNA follows: TGTGCCAGCAGCCAAGATCGACGCGGGGGGGCCCCAGATACGCAGTATTTT. Translating it yields CASSQDRRGGAPDTQYF.

This clonotype has only a few counts. The chain joins TRBV2 to TRBJ1-3; D is uncertain. V was pared by 7 bases and J by 3 bases, with 13 bases between. CDR1 is SNHLY and CDR2 is FYNNEI in the germline V gene. CDR3 length equals 14 residues. This CDR3 reads CASTLPGDGNTIYF. In DNA form, the CDR3 reads TGTGCCAGCACCCTACCGGGAGATGGAAACACCATATATTTT.

The chain uses TRBV2 and TRBJ2-7; no definite D call. Trimming left V 8 bases short and J 3 bases short, with 20 bases between. The CDR3 has 15 residues. Germline assignment: CDR1 SNHLY and CDR2 FYNNEI. The CDR3 is CASERPQHGNYEQYV. The DNA for the CDR3 is TGTGCCAGCGAAAGACCCCAACATGGAAACTACGAGCAGTACGTC.

The chain couples TRBV15 to TRBJ1-6; a weak D match, TRBD1 (5 bases). The ends were cut back, 0 bases at V and 10 bases at J, with 19 bases in the middle. From germline, CDR1 is LNHNV and CDR2 YYDKDF (reference sequence). The CDR3 has 17 amino acids. The CDR3 DNA reads TGTGCCACCAGCAGAGAACGGCGGGCCGATGGGGGGTCACCCCTCCACTTT. Translation: CATSRERRADGGSPLHF.

A word on this clonotype: It may be a read error: a sequence one base away is much more abundant. The V call is TRBV6-2 or TRBV6-3, the J call TRBJ2-5; D might be TRBD1 (7 bases). The CDR3 runs to 14 residues. V dropped 2 bases and J dropped 2 bases, with 9 bases sitting between them. In germline, CDR1 is MNHEY, CDR2 SVGEGT. The chain's CDR3 is CASSYAGQQETQYF. The CDR3 nucleotides read TGTGCCAGCAGTTACGCGGGACAGCAAGAGACCCAGTACTTC.

The V gene is TRBV18, the J gene TRBJ2-3, with D possibly being TRBD1 (6 bases). The CDR3 length is 14 residues. V lost 0 bases to trimming and J lost 7 bases, with 11 bases between them. CDR1 and CDR2 (germline): KGHSH, LQKENI. The CDR3, as DNA: TGTGCCAGCTCACCACCGATAGGACAGTATACGCAGTATTTT. Its translation: CASSPPIGQYTQYF. Full variable domain (rest looked up from reference TRBV18 and TRBJ2-3): NAGVMQNPRHLVRRRGQEARLRCSPMKGHSHVYWYRQLPEEGLKFMVYLQKENIIDESGMPKERFSAEFPKEGPSILRIQQVVRGDSAAYFCASSPPIGQYTQYFGPGTRLTVL.

Details on this clonotype: One end of the junction does not line up with germline, which may come from a read error. V usage is TRBV7-6 and J usage is TRBJ1-1; the D gene is possibly TRBD1 (5 bases). Germline CDR1 reads SGHVS; CDR2 reads FNYEAQ. This CDR3 is 17 amino acids long. The CDR3 DNA sequence: TGTGCCAACAGCTTAGCACAGGCCCTCCTCATGAACACTGAAGCTTTCTTT. Translated, it gives CANSLAQALLMNTEAFF.

This clonotype showed up just a few times. This rearrangement joins TRBV19 to TRBJ2-7, with TRBD2 identical over 11 bases. CDR1 is LNHDA, CDR2 SQIVND, per germline (reference sequence). The length of the CDR3 is 15 residues. Losses at the gene ends were 1 base for V and 8 bases for J; bases not matched to a gene: 7. This CDR3 is CASSIGSSGGNQQYF. The CDR3 region has the DNA TGTGCCAGTAGTATAGGATCTAGCGGGGGGAATCAGCAGTACTTC.

Ten or more counts support this clonotype. The V call is TRBV7-2, the J call TRBJ1-1; TRBD1 is a possible D gene (5 bases). Between the trimmed V and J ends, which lost 1 base and 4 bases, there was a span of 19 bases. The CDR3 is 17 residues long. Germline loops: CDR1 SGHTA, CDR2 FQGNSA. The CDR3, as DNA: TGTGCCAGCAGCTTAGTATACAGCCTTGGCGGGGGCACTGAAGCTTTCTTT. Translated, it gives CASSLVYSLGGGTEAFF.

This clonotype appeared a few times. This chain connects TRBV27 to TRBJ1-1; no clear D. CDR1 and CDR2 (germline): MNHEY, SMNVEV (reference sequence). This CDR3 has 17 residues. With 7 bases removed from V and 0 bases from J, the gap between germline ends came to 21 bases. CDR3 in amino acids: CASTRGPTLGMNTEAFF. Written as DNA, the CDR3 is TGTGCCAGCACTCGTGGACCGACTCTCGGGATGAACACTGAAGCTTTCTTT.

This clonotype was detected once. This chain uses TRBV7-9 with TRBJ1-6; D gene uncertain. Germline values: CDR1 SEHNR, CDR2 FQNEAQ (reference sequence). Trimming removed 1 base at V and 9 bases at J, with 16 bases between. This CDR3 has 16 residues. The CDR3 bases are TGTGCCAGCAGCTTAGGCCTTCGGGGAGCTGCTTCACCCCTCCACTTT. Its translation is CASSLGLRGAASPLHF.

This clonotype has just a few counts. The chain is built from TRBV12-3 or TRBV12-4 and TRBJ2-5; TRBD1 matches 7 bases. This CDR3 is 15 amino acids long. After removal of 4 bases from V and 1 base from J, the junction contained 6 bases not matched to a gene. DNA for the CDR3: TGTGCCAGCAGTTACCGACAGGGACCCCAAGAGACCCAGTACTTC. Translating it yields CASSYRQGPQETQYF.

This chain links TRBV19 with TRBJ2-1, with 8 bases identical to TRBD2. The ends lost 4 bases at V and 2 bases at J; junction bases unmatched: 4. This CDR3 is built from 15 residues. Germline lookup yields CDR1 LNHDA and CDR2 SQIVND (reference sequence). The DNA of the CDR3 is TGTGCCAGTAGTACACTAGCGGCCCCCTACAATGAGCAGTTCTTC. This gives the protein CASSTLAAPYNEQFF.

This clonotype was observed a handful of times. V gene TRBV7-9 combines with J gene TRBJ2-3, with D unclear. The germline V gene has CDR1 SEHNR and CDR2 FQNEAQ (reference sequence). There are 13 residues in the CDR3. Trimming stripped 5 bases from V and 9 bases from J, with 15 bases between. CDR3 amino acids: CASSPPYSLTQYF. Written as DNA, the CDR3 is TGTGCCAGCAGCCCGCCGTACTCCCTGACGCAGTATTTT.

This chain connects TRBV9 to TRBJ1-5, with D unclear. This CDR3 has 13 residues. Trimming took off 0 bases at V and 10 bases at J, with 11 bases between the two ends. Germline V gives CDR1 SGDLS, CDR2 YYNGEE. Written as DNA, the CDR3 is TGTGCCAGCAGCGTAGTGCCGAACCAACCCCAGCATTTT. The encoded protein is CASSVVPNQPQHF.

The sample holds many counts of this clonotype. The chain carries TRBV7-8 and TRBJ2-3, with 10 nucleotides matching TRBD2. There are 19 residues in the CDR3. Trimming at V came to 0 bases and at J to 8 bases, leaving 17 bases not matched to a gene. Germline CDR1 SGHVS, CDR2 FQNEAQ. CDR3 sequence reads: CASSLALGSGGALFGTQYF. CDR3 bases: TGTGCCAGCAGCTTAGCGCTAGGAAGCGGGGGGGCTTTGTTCGGTACGCAGTATTTT. The variable domain in full, completed from reference TRBV7-8 and TRBJ2-3, reads GAGVSQSPRYKVAKRGQDVALRCDPISGHVSLFWYQQALGQGPEFLTYFQNEAQLDKSGLPSDRFFAERPEGSVSTLKIQRTQQEDSAVYLCASSLALGSGGALFGTQYFGPGTRLTVL.

This chain connects TRBV6-2 or TRBV6-3 to TRBJ2-3, with no clear D. This CDR3 comprises 18 residues. V lost 0 bases and J lost 2, with 18 bases in between. Germline V CDR1 and CDR2: MNHEY, SVGEGT. This CDR3 reads CASSYSPTEPGYTDTQYF. As DNA, the CDR3 is TGTGCCAGCAGTTACTCGCCCACAGAGCCGGGCTACACAGATACGCAGTATTTT.

This clonotype was recorded a few times. The chain employs TRBV6-1 and TRBJ2-7, with 7 nucleotides matching TRBD1. There are 14 residues in the CDR3. Germline trimming cut 6 bases from V and 2 bases from J; bases unmatched to any gene: 7. CDR1 and CDR2 from the germline V gene are MNHNS and SASEGT. DNA for the CDR3: TGTGCCAGCAGAACGGGACAGAGAACCTACGAGCAGTACTTC. Its translation is CASRTGQRTYEQYF.

The J gene is TRBJ1-5, the V gene TRBV10-3; D is uncertain. The germline V and J ends were trimmed by 0 bases and 0 bases, with 6 bases remaining between them. CDR1 and CDR2 from the germline V gene are ENHRY and SYGVKD. This CDR3 has 15 amino acids. The CDR3 spells CAISESADSNQPQHF. In nucleotides, the CDR3 is TGTGCCATCAGTGAGTCGGCAGATAGCAATCAGCCCCAGCATTTT.